A single sample gave rise to the 31 T cell receptor beta chains below, sequenced in a study of cytomegalovirus exposure and HLA in healthy donors. With 60 Vbeta and 13 Jbeta primers, the PCR was carried out. TCRdb's table, derived via immunoSEQ multiplex PCR, lists solely in-frame clones and lacks some. The table lists about 170,000 clones, 70% to 80% of them singletons, with under 2.5% in the top ten. The material sequenced was PBMCs. Receptors originate from a woman aged 25-40 years in good health and CMV-seropositive.

This rearrangement joins TRBV14 to TRBJ2-2; 14 positions match TRBD2. V shed 4 bases, J shed 6 bases, and the junction held 4 bases outside the gene matches. The CDR3 has 16 residues. Germline lookup yields CDR1 SGHDN and CDR2 FVKESK. The CDR3 DNA sequence: TGTGCCAGCAGCCTCCGGACTAGCGGGAGGTCCGGGGAGCTGTTTTTT. It encodes CASSLRTSGRSGELFF.

The chain has TRBV29-1 and TRBJ2-7; 7 nucleotides match TRBD1. Germline V gives CDR1 SQVTM, CDR2 ANQGSEA. The junction had 4 bases not matched to a gene; V was cut back by 6 bases and J by 5 bases. The CDR3 consists of 11 residues. CDR3 in DNA: TGCAGCGTAGCTACAGGGGACGAGCAGTACTTC. Its protein product is CSVATGDEQYF.

As to this clone: At one boundary the junction diverges from the germline segment, which might be a read error. J is TRBJ2-1 and V is TRBV10-3, with 9 bases that match TRBD2. CDR1 and CDR2 from the germline V gene are ENHRY and SYGVKD. The CDR3 length is 18 residues. This CDR3 reads CAVSETGTSTLSYNEQFF. The CDR3 DNA reads TGTGCCGTCAGTGAGACCGGGACTAGCACCCTTTCCTACAATGAGCAGTTCTTC.

This chain connects TRBV7-2 to TRBJ2-2; 12 bases agree with TRBD2. The junction had 4 bases not matched to a gene; V was cut back by 5 bases and J by 6 bases. Germline V gene lookup returns CDR1 SGHTA and CDR2 FQGNSA. The CDR3 extends over 15 amino acids. The CDR3 DNA sequence: TGTGCCAGCAGCCCTAGCGGGGGGGCTTCCGGGGAGCTGTTTTTT. Encoded protein: CASSPSGGASGELFF.

The rearrangement links TRBV30 to TRBJ2-7; 8 bases map to TRBD1. Germline-derived CDR1 and CDR2 are GTSNPN and SVGIG (reference sequence). Losses at the gene ends were 3 bases for V and 6 bases for J; bases not matched to a gene: 7. The CDR3 runs to 13 residues. The CDR3 protein is CAWRGTGLGEQYF. The CDR3 coding sequence is TGTGCCTGGAGGGGGACAGGCTTGGGCGAGCAGTACTTC.

The chain recombines TRBV20-1 with TRBJ2-5, with D possibly being TRBD1 (5 bases). The CDR3 totals 11 residues. CDR1 is DFQATT and CDR2 is SNEGSKA in the germline V gene (reference sequence). Trimming removed 4 bases at V and 5 bases at J, with 8 bases between. The CDR3 here is CSATGKETQYF. CDR3 nucleotides: TGCAGTGCTACAGGGAAGGAGACCCAGTACTTC.

Here the CDR3 DNA reads TGTGCCAGCACGGGGGGCTATGGCTACACCTTC. Translation gives CASTGGYGYTF. This rearrangement joins TRBV6-5 to TRBJ1-2; possible D gene TRBD1, 5 bases. CDR3 length: 11 amino acids. Trimming took 7 bases from V and 4 from J, leaving 7 bases between them. Germline V gene lookup returns CDR1 MNHEY and CDR2 SVGAGI.

The V and J genes are TRBV12-5 and TRBJ1-2, with 7 positions matching TRBD1. Germline trimming cut 8 bases from V and 5 bases from J; bases unmatched to any gene: 2. The germline V gene encodes CDR1 LGHNT and CDR2 FRNRAP. The CDR3 extends over 11 amino acids. The CDR3 DNA sequence: TGTGCTAGTTCGACAGGGTATGGCTACACCTTC. Encoded protein: CASSTGYGYTF.

The chain uses TRBV6-5 and TRBJ2-1, with 12 positions matching TRBD1. The CDR3 loop spans 14 amino acids. Germline assignment: CDR1 MNHEY and CDR2 SVGAGI. The junction had 5 bases not matched to a gene; V was cut back by 6 bases and J by 8 bases. This CDR3 is CASRGTGGRDEQFF. Written as DNA, the CDR3 is TGTGCCAGCAGGGGGACAGGGGGCCGGGATGAGCAGTTCTTC.

V usage is TRBV7-2 and J usage is TRBJ1-2; tentative D call: TRBD1 (5 bases). Germline CDR1 and CDR2: SGHTA and FQGNSA. The CDR3 has 13 amino acids. Trimming pared 6 bases from V and 2 bases from J, leaving 10 bases between. The CDR3, as DNA: TGTGCCAGCAGAACAGGAGTCAACTATGGCTACACCTTC. Its translation is CASRTGVNYGYTF.

The V and J genes are TRBV7-2 and TRBJ1-1, with 10 bases fitting TRBD1. The CDR3 has 15 residues. Losses at the gene ends were 6 bases for V and 1 base for J; bases not matched to a gene: 5. The germline V gene encodes CDR1 SGHTA and CDR2 FQGNSA. CDR3 bases: TGTGCCAGCAGTGGGAGACAGGGGGCGAACACTGAAGCTTTCTTT. Its translation is CASSGRQGANTEAFF.

There are a few counts of this clone. This sequence joins TRBV5-1 and TRBJ2-1; TRBD1 matches at 12 bases. Germline CDR1 reads SGHRS; CDR2 reads YFSETQ. The CDR3 runs to 15 residues. Trimming cost V 4 bases and J 7 bases; bases outside gene matches: 6. DNA for the CDR3: TGCGCCAGCAGCCGGGGGGACAGGGGGCGAAATGAGCAGTTCTTC. Its protein is CASSRGDRGRNEQFF.

The chain links TRBV19 to TRBJ2-3, with TRBD2 as a possible D gene (5 bases). This CDR3 is built from 14 residues. Trimming cost V 4 bases and J 6 bases, with 14 bases left between them. From germline, CDR1 is LNHDA and CDR2 SQIVND (reference sequence). For the CDR3, the DNA is TGTGCCAGTAGTAACGACTACCTGAGGGATACGCAGTATTTT. Protein: CASSNDYLRDTQYF.

This clone was observed once. The V gene is TRBV25-1, the J gene TRBJ2-7; D may be TRBD1 (6 bases). Trimming removed 7 bases from V and 7 bases from J, with 17 bases in between. The CDR3 has 13 residues. Per germline, CDR1 MGHDK and CDR2 SYGVNS. CDR3 sequence reads: CASNPPGVREQYF. In DNA, the CDR3 is TGTGCCAGCAATCCCCCAGGGGTGCGAGAGCAGTACTTC.

The chain carries TRBV5-1 and TRBJ2-7, with a weak D call TRBD2 (7 bases). Per germline, CDR1 SGHRS and CDR2 YFSETQ. V lost 2 bases, J lost 4 bases, and 16 bases lay in between. The CDR3 runs to 15 residues. The CDR3 sequence: CASSFVGGAVYEQYF. The CDR3 nucleotides are TGCGCCAGCAGCTTTGTTGGGGGGGCAGTTTACGAGCAGTACTTC.

This chain uses TRBV4-3 with TRBJ1-1; TRBD1 is a possible D gene (5 bases). From germline, CDR1 is LGHNA and CDR2 YSLEER. The CDR3 loop spans 14 amino acids. Deletions cut 4 bases from V and 1 base from J, with 10 bases between. The CDR3 sequence: CASSLVRGNTEAFF. For the CDR3, the DNA is TGCGCCAGCAGCCTCGTTAGGGGGAACACTGAAGCTTTCTTT.

CDR3 sequence: CASRLQGDGEKLFF. Written as DNA, the CDR3 is TGTGCCAGCAGACTACAGGGAGACGGTGAAAAACTGTTTTTT. V gene TRBV28 combines with J gene TRBJ1-4; D is perhaps TRBD1 (6 bases). The CDR3 contains 14 residues. Germline V gene sequence: CDR1 MDHEN, CDR2 SYDVKM. Trimming took off 6 bases at V and 7 bases at J, with 15 bases between the two ends.

This rearrangement joins TRBV7-8 to TRBJ1-1; 9 bases align to TRBD1. Germline V gene lookup returns CDR1 SGHVS and CDR2 FQNEAQ. This CDR3 has 15 amino acids. Unmatched junction bases numbered 6, after V lost 5 bases and J lost 2 bases. The CDR3 sequence: CASSPRTGANTEAFF. In nucleotides, the CDR3 is TGTGCCAGCAGCCCTAGGACAGGGGCCAACACTGAAGCTTTCTTT.

V is TRBV6-6 and J is TRBJ2-1; TRBD2 agrees at 8 bases. The CDR3 sequence is 13 residues long. CDR1 is MNHNY and CDR2 is SVGAGI in the germline V gene (reference sequence). V trimming: 6 bases; J trimming: 7 bases; junction bases outside the gene matches: 5. The DNA for the CDR3 is TGTGCCAGCAGCTTAGCGGGATGGAATGAGCAGTTCTTC. Protein sequence: CASSLAGWNEQFF.

The chain combines TRBV7-2 with TRBJ2-2, with D uncertain. This CDR3 is 12 amino acids long. Germline V gene lookup returns CDR1 SGHTA and CDR2 FQGNSA. The germline V and J ends were trimmed by 2 bases and 7 bases, with 5 bases remaining between them. The CDR3 spells CASSLYNGELFF. The CDR3 nucleotides are TGTGCCAGCAGCTTATATAACGGGGAGCTGTTTTTT.

V usage is TRBV23-1 and J usage is TRBJ1-5; perhaps TRBD1 as D (5 bases). TRBV23-1 is marked as an open reading frame, function uncertain. V lost 10 bases to trimming and J lost 0 bases, with 25 bases between them. This CDR3 is 18 amino acids long. CDR3 in amino acids: CANREGSPLKHSNQPQHF. Written as DNA, the CDR3 is TGCGCCAACCGGGAGGGGAGTCCACTCAAACATAGCAATCAGCCCCAGCATTTT.

This clone has more than one count but fewer than ten. The chain couples TRBV27 to TRBJ2-2; D gene uncertain. The CDR3 covers 13 residues. Looked up from germline, CDR1 is MNHEY and CDR2 is SMNVEV (reference sequence). V was trimmed by 5 bases and J by 5 bases, leaving 9 bases between them. CDR3: CASSARRTGELFF. In DNA form, the CDR3 reads TGTGCCAGCAGTGCCCGGAGAACCGGGGAGCTGTTTTTT.

The CDR3 coding sequence is TGTGCCAGCAGCCCCTCACGGGGAGAGGGAAAACTGTTTTTT. Translated, it gives CASSPSRGEGKLFF. J is TRBJ1-4 and V is TRBV7-8; D remains ambiguous. Germline lookup yields CDR1 SGHVS and CDR2 FQNEAQ. Trimming pared 5 bases from V and 10 bases from J, leaving 17 bases between. The CDR3 length is 14 residues.

V usage is TRBV7-9 and J usage is TRBJ2-4, with D possibly TRBD2 on 5 matching bases. Germline V lookup: CDR1 SEHNR, CDR2 FQNEAQ (reference sequence). Trimming cost V 1 base and J 1 base, with 5 bases left between them. The CDR3 totals 14 residues. CDR3 protein: CASSLGEAKNIQYF. CDR3 DNA: TGTGCCAGCAGCTTAGGGGAGGCCAAAAACATTCAGTACTTC.

The chain is built from TRBV28 and TRBJ2-2, with TRBD2 matching over 10 bases. The length of the CDR3 is 18 residues. CDR1 and CDR2 from the germline V gene are MDHEN and SYDVKM. V trimming: 4 bases; J trimming: 3 bases; junction bases outside the gene matches: 11. CDR3 DNA: TGTGCCAGCAGTTCAGAGAAAAGCGGGGGGGCCGACACCGGGGAGCTGTTTTTT. Amino acid sequence: CASSSEKSGGADTGELFF.

This clone was seen only once. This sequence joins TRBV10-2 and TRBJ2-2; D possibly corresponds to TRBD2 (5 bases). The CDR3 length is 14 residues. Trimming shortened V by 4 bases and J by 1 base, and 7 bases separated the two germline ends. CDR1 WSHSY and CDR2 SAAADI come from the germline V gene. CDR3 DNA: TGCGCCAGCAGTGGACTACTGAACACCGGGGAGCTGTTTTTT. Amino acid sequence: CASSGLLNTGELFF.

V and J are TRBV7-8 and TRBJ2-1; TRBD2 agrees at 8 bases. V shed 3 bases and J 4 bases; nucleotides not matched to a gene: 5. The germline CDR1 and CDR2 sequences are SGHVS and FQNEAQ. The CDR3 spans 15 residues. In nucleotides, the CDR3 is TGTGCCAGCAGCTTTAGCGGGATCCTTTACAATGAGCAGTTCTTC. Translating it yields CASSFSGILYNEQFF.

This chain links TRBV2 with TRBJ1-2; TRBD1 matches at 7 bases. In germline, CDR1 is SNHLY, CDR2 FYNNEI. This CDR3 comprises 12 residues. The trim removed 5 bases at V and 4 bases at J, leaving 1 base unmatched. For the CDR3, the DNA is TGTGCCAGCAGTACAGGGGTCTATGGCTACACCTTC. Translating gives CASSTGVYGYTF.

The CDR3 region is CASSELGGRGDYGYTF. DNA for the CDR3: TGTGCCAGCAGTGAACTGGGGGGCAGGGGGGACTATGGCTACACCTTC. The rearrangement joins TRBV2 to TRBJ1-2, with 7 bases lining up with TRBD1. The CDR3 loop spans 16 amino acids. The junction had 9 bases not matched to a gene; V was cut back by 2 bases and J by 3 bases. Germline V gene lookup returns CDR1 SNHLY and CDR2 FYNNEI.

In its sample, this clone was seen once. The genes are TRBV7-6 and TRBJ1-4, with 7 bases fitting TRBD1. Germline CDR1 is SGHVS and CDR2 is FNYEAQ. V lost 1 base and J lost 7; bases outside the gene matches: 9. The CDR3 is 16 residues long. For the CDR3, the DNA is TGTGCCAGCAGCTTAGGGGCAGCAGGGACAGTTGAAAAACTGTTTTTT. It translates to CASSLGAAGTVEKLFF.

V gene TRBV7-2 combines with J gene TRBJ2-1, with D uncertain. The CDR3 sequence is 12 residues long. Germline V CDR1 and CDR2: SGHTA, FQGNSA. V was shortened by 5 bases and J by 8 bases, with 10 bases between the two germline ends. CDR3 in DNA: TGTGCCAGCAGCCTTAGTATTGATGAGCAGTTCTTC. Amino acids: CASSLSIDEQFF. The whole variable domain, filled in from reference TRBV7-2 and TRBJ2-1, reads GAGVSQSPSNKVTEKGKDVELRCDPISGHTALYWYRQSLGQGLEFLIYFQGNSAPDKSGLPSDRFSAERTGGSVSTLTIQRTQQEDSAVYLCASSLSIDEQFFGPGTRLTVL.